This TCR beta chain appears in the sequencing data of a study of blood T cell repertoires in COVID-19. Study summary: Samples came from the United States, Italy and Spain, spanning acute and convalescent COVID-19.

Data came from immunoSEQ multiplex PCR; TCRdb stores just in-frame clones and leaves some out. The data contain some 430,000 clones, 90% of them seen just once; the ten biggest clones take up about 0.6%. J was trimmed by 10 bases and V by 4 bases; bases with no gene match: 11. This CDR3 comprises 14 residues. CDR1 is SGHRS and CDR2 is YFSETQ in the germline V gene. The participants were between roughly 18 and 89 years old and came from roughly 24 US areas. Assignment of participants to cohorts was predicated upon participant-reported clinical history. Donors in Cohort 3 who had recovered were those with two negative PCRs, healthcare professional clearance, or resolution of their symptoms.

The sequenced material came from PBMCs or T cells enriched from blood (not recorded which). This sequence was found in a man aged 18 to 30 who had recovered from COVID-19. V is TRBV5-1 and J is TRBJ2-1, with TRBD1 matching over 7 bases. The CDR3: CASSPGTDLSEQFF. CDR3 DNA: TGCGCCAGCAGCCCCGGGACAGACCTCTCGGAGCAGTTCTTC.